Below, 6 T cell receptor beta chains from the same sample are listed, as sequenced in a study of CD8 T cells in Susac syndrome. The RNA input was 0.5 to 1 ug, and it was reverse transcribed with random hexamers. TCRdb re-called the immunoSEQ multiplex PCR reads with MiXCR, one entry per CDR3 protein. The sample yields 200,000 to 250,000 distinct CDR3 sequences, around 96% seen once. The sequenced material came from CD4+ T cells from PBMCs. Every receptor here comes from a human donor with multiple sclerosis.

Here the CDR3 DNA reads TGTGCCAGCAGTGCAGGCAGGGGTCGCCCAGAGACATACAATGAGCAGTTCTTC. Its protein is CASSAGRGRPETYNEQFF. This chain connects TRBV6-1 to TRBJ2-1; tentatively, D is TRBD1 (6 bases). The V and J ends lost 4 bases and 4 bases respectively, with 23 bases between them. The CDR3 runs to 18 residues. Germline assignment: CDR1 MNHNS and CDR2 SASEGT.

This chain connects TRBV28 to TRBJ2-7, with a possible D match to TRBD2 (5 bases). There are 13 residues in the CDR3. The germline gives CDR1 MDHEN, CDR2 SYDVKM. V was clipped by 5 bases and J by 4 bases, with 12 bases between them. The CDR3 region is CASSGLSTYEQYF. In nucleotides, the CDR3 is TGTGCCAGCAGTGGACTCAGCACGTACGAGCAGTACTTC.

The chain is built from TRBV5-1 and TRBJ2-7; 8 nucleotides line up with TRBD2. Trimming removed 4 bases from V and 7 bases from J; junction bases left unmatched: 10. Germline loops: CDR1 SGHRS, CDR2 YFSETQ. The CDR3 runs 14 residues. The CDR3 reads CASSGGLAGGEQYF. CDR3 coding DNA: TGCGCCAGCAGCGGTGGTCTGGCGGGGGGAGAGCAGTACTTC. The full variable domain, in which reference TRBV5-1 and TRBJ2-7 provide the parts outside the CDR3, is KAGVTQTPRYLIKTRGQQVTLSCSPISGHRSVSWYQQTPGQGLQFLFEYFSETQRNKGNFPGRFSGRQFSNSRSEMNVSTLELGDSALYLCASSGGLAGGEQYFGPGTRLTVT.

The V call is TRBV20-1, the J call TRBJ2-7; TRBD2 agrees at 13 bases. J was trimmed by 6 bases and V by 5 bases; bases with no gene match: 4. CDR1 DFQATT and CDR2 SNEGSKA come from the germline V gene (reference sequence). The CDR3 has 13 residues. CDR3 residues: CSAGGLAGAEQYF. The DNA of the CDR3 is TGCAGTGCTGGAGGACTAGCGGGAGCCGAGCAGTACTTC.

The V and J genes are TRBV20-1 and TRBJ2-1; 7 nucleotides agree with TRBD2. The J segment lost 4 bases and the V segment lost 0 bases, leaving 3 bases of the junction unmatched. Per the germline V gene, CDR1 is DFQATT and CDR2 is SNEGSKA (reference sequence). The CDR3 loop spans 14 amino acids. CDR3 loop: CSARDGRAYNEQFF. CDR3 bases: TGCAGTGCTAGAGATGGGAGGGCTTACAATGAGCAGTTCTTC.

The count of this clonotype is one. This rearrangement joins TRBV29-1 to TRBJ2-4, with D uncertain. V dropped 4 bases and J dropped 0 bases, with 19 bases sitting between them. The V gene's germline CDR1 is SQVTM and CDR2 ANQGSEA. This CDR3 is built from 17 residues. The CDR3 reads CSVVIVTRRVAKNIQYF. CDR3 DNA sequence: TGCAGCGTTGTAATCGTGACGAGACGGGTAGCCAAAAACATTCAGTACTTC.